A single sample is the source of the 15 T cell receptor beta chains below, sequenced in a study of tissue T cells after allogeneic stem cell transplantation. The time point is: mouse harvest day 7 after allogeneic transplant. Tail vein injection delivered 10^7 T-cell-depleted bone marrow cells and 10^6 splenic CD5+ T cells. Produced via immunoSEQ multiplex PCR; TCRdb's table is partial and in-frame only. The sample records about 4,000 clones, around 50% being singletons. Sequencing was performed on gut tissue. The source of these receptors is a female BALB/c mouse given C57BL/6 T cells with graft-versus-host disease after an allogeneic hematopoietic cell transplant.

This clone was counted a single time. Mouse gene names apply. The read halts 1 residue ahead of the CDR3 end, with the missing end drawn from the germline J gene. The rearrangement joins TRBV23 to TRBJ2-3; the table assigns TRBD1, which was not confirmed against the DNA. CDR1 is KGHTA, CDR2 FQNQQP, per germline. CDR3 length equals 15 residues. Partial CDR3 DNA: TGCTCCAGCAGTCAACAGGGGGCGCGGGCAGAAACGCTGTAT. Translating gives CSSSQQGARAETLY. The full CDR3 is CSSSQQGARAETLYF.

About this clone itself: The gene symbols are mouse symbols. The CDR3 is cut off 1 residue early in the read; its end comes from the germline J gene. This chain links TRBV3 with TRBJ2-1; 12 nucleotides align to TRBD2. V lost 5 bases, J lost 3 bases, and 5 bases stayed unmatched. This CDR3 contains 16 residues. Germline V gene sequence: CDR1 SNHLY, CDR2 FYNGKV (reference sequence). The CDR3 bases that were read are TGTGCCAGCAGCCGACTGGGGGGGCTTAGCTATGCTGAGCAGTTC. It is translated as CASSRLGGLSYAEQF. The full CDR3 is CASSRLGGLSYAEQFF.

This clone was seen a few times. The genes and germline here are from mouse. With the read ending 1 residue before the CDR3 end, the germline J gene is used to fill in that end. The V and J genes are TRBV3 and TRBJ2-7; 12 bases are a match to TRBD2. Germline CDR1 SNHLY, CDR2 FYNGKV (reference sequence). The junction had 3 bases not matched to a gene; V was cut back by 5 bases and J by 1 base. The CDR3 sequence is 15 residues long. The CDR3 region is CASSLGLGGSYEQYF. CDR3 bases read: TGTGCCAGCAGCCTGGGACTGGGGGGATCCTATGAACAGTAC.

There are a few counts of this clone. Mouse gene names apply. The read terminates 1 residue before the CDR3 end, so the remaining end is supplied by the germline J gene. This chain joins TRBV26 and TRBJ1-3; maybe TRBD1 (5 bases). CDR3 length: 15 amino acids. Germline V gene sequence: CDR1 KGHPV, CDR2 FQNQEV (reference sequence). The V end lost 3 bases, the J end lost 0 bases, and 9 bases lay between the germline ends. The CDR3: CASSLGDLSGNTLYF. CDR3 DNA, as far as it was read: TGTGCCAGCAGTCTTGGGGACCTTTCTGGAAATACGCTCTAT.

Notes on this clone: Gene names follow the mouse nomenclature. The read terminates 1 residue ahead of where the CDR3 ends, so the germline J gene completes it. The J gene is TRBJ2-7, the V gene TRBV14; 7 bases are shared with TRBD1. Germline-derived CDR1 and CDR2 are SGHDT and FRDEAV. V shed 1 base, J shed 2 bases, and the junction held 3 bases outside the gene matches. The CDR3 spans 14 residues. The CDR3 reads CASSFRDRPYEQYF. The DNA read from the CDR3 is TGTGCCAGCAGTTTCAGGGACAGACCCTATGAACAGTAC.

For this clone: Genes and germline come from the mouse. With the read ending 1 residue before the CDR3 end, the germline J gene is used to fill in that end. The gene calls are TRBV16 and TRBJ1-1; 8 nucleotides line up with TRBD1. Per germline, CDR1 SGHSA and CDR2 FRNQAP. After removal of 4 bases from V and 1 base from J, the junction contained 2 bases not matched to a gene. There are 14 residues in the CDR3. The chain's CDR3 is CASSYGTGNTEVFF. The sequenced CDR3 bases are TGTGCAAGCAGCTACGGGACAGGGAACACAGAAGTCTTC.

This clone is large (0.1 to 1%) by share. All gene names here are mouse names. Read data end 1 residue before the CDR3 end; the end is taken from the germline J gene. The rearrangement links TRBV19 to TRBJ2-7, with 13 bases fitting TRBD2. J was trimmed by 4 bases and V by 3 bases; bases with no gene match: 1. The germline V gene has CDR1 FNHDT and CDR2 SITEND (reference sequence). The CDR3 is 14 amino acids. The CDR3 is CASSTGLGGYEQYF. Incomplete CDR3 DNA: TGTGCCAGCAGTACGGGACTGGGGGGGTATGAACAGTAC.

Concerning this clone itself: Genes here carry mouse names. The read halts 1 residue ahead of the CDR3 end, with the missing end drawn from the germline J gene. V gene TRBV26 combines with J gene TRBJ2-5; D possibly corresponds to TRBD2 (6 bases). Trimming cost V 4 bases and J 3 bases, with 8 bases left between them. The CDR3 has 13 residues. Germline V gene data show CDR1 as KGHPV and CDR2 as FQNQEV (reference sequence). Partial CDR3 DNA: TGTGCCAGCAGTCGGGGACTTCAAGACACCCAGTAC. The encoded protein is CASSRGLQDTQY. The CDR3 reads in full as CASSRGLQDTQYF.

A word on this clone: Mouse gene names and germline throughout. Sequencing ends 1 residue short of the CDR3 end; the germline J gene provides the rest. J is TRBJ1-1 and V is TRBV16; the match to TRBD1 covers 12 bases. This CDR3 has 15 amino acids. Per the germline V gene, CDR1 is SGHSA and CDR2 is FRNQAP. V shed 1 base, J shed 5 bases, and the junction held 2 bases outside the gene matches. The sequenced CDR3 bases are TGTGCAAGCAGCTTAGGGGGACAGGGGGCAACAGAAGTCTTC. Protein: CASSLGGQGATEVF. The entire CDR3 protein reads CASSLGGQGATEVFF. Full variable domain (outside the CDR3, taken from reference TRBV16 and TRBJ1-1): NAGVIQTPRHKVTGKGQEATLWCEPISGHSAVFWYRQTIVQGLEFLTYFRNQAPIDDSGMPKERFSAQMPNQSHSTLKIQSTQPQDSAVYLCASSLGGQGATEVFFGKGTRLTVV.

A note on this clone: The genes and germline here are from mouse. Read coverage stops 1 residue before the CDR3 terminus; the germline J gene supplies the remainder. The V gene is TRBV26, the J gene TRBJ1-1, with 7 bases matching TRBD1. The CDR3 is 13 amino acids. CDR1 is KGHPV and CDR2 is FQNQEV in the germline V gene (reference sequence). V shed 6 bases, J shed 5 bases, and the junction held 6 bases outside the gene matches. The DNA read from the CDR3 is TGTGCCAGCAGACTCCTACAGGGGACAGAAGTCTTC. It specifies CASRLLQGTEVF. The CDR3, in full, reads CASRLLQGTEVFF.

Comments on this clone: Gene names are the mouse ones. CDR3 sequence reads: CASSHRANTEVFF. CDR3 DNA, as far as it was read: TGTGCCAGCAGTCACAGGGCAAACACAGAAGTCTTC. The chain couples TRBV26 to TRBJ1-1, with D perhaps TRBD1 (6 bases). The read ends 1 residue before the CDR3 terminus; that terminus is restored from the germline J gene. The CDR3 has 13 residues. CDR1 KGHPV and CDR2 FQNQEV come from the germline V gene (reference sequence). V dropped 4 bases and J dropped 0 bases, with 6 bases sitting between them.

This clone came up once. Mouse names are used for the genes. The CDR3 is cut off 1 residue early in the read; its end comes from the germline J gene. The gene calls are TRBV26 and TRBJ1-1; D may be TRBD1 (5 bases). The CDR3 is made up of 14 amino acids. Germline V gives CDR1 KGHPV, CDR2 FQNQEV (reference sequence). The germline V and J ends were trimmed by 4 bases and 4 bases, with 13 bases remaining between them. The CDR3 loop reads CASSPTGRGTEVFF. CDR3 DNA (partial): TGTGCCAGCAGTCCGACCGGGAGGGGCACAGAAGTCTTC.

This clone was observed once. Gene names denote mouse genes. The observed sequence ends 1 residue before the CDR3 terminus, with the missing tail filled in from the germline J gene. This chain links TRBV26 with TRBJ1-2; D is uncertain. V was cut by 4 bases and J by 0 bases, with 6 bases left in between. Germline values: CDR1 KGHPV, CDR2 FQNQEV (reference sequence). This CDR3 is built from 13 residues. The CDR3 DNA, read in part, is TGTGCCAGCAGTCCGGAGGCAAACTCCGACTACACC. Translation: CASSPEANSDYT. The whole CDR3 sequence reads CASSPEANSDYTF.

This clone turned up a few times. Gene names refer to mouse genes. Read data end 1 residue before the CDR3 end; the end is taken from the germline J gene. This rearrangement joins TRBV5 to TRBJ1-2; no clear D gene. This CDR3 comprises 13 residues. The ends were cut back, 0 bases at V and 0 bases at J, with 2 bases in the middle. CDR1 LGHNA and CDR2 YNLKQL come from the germline V gene (reference sequence). The CDR3 bases that were read are TGTGCCAGCAGCCAAGAATCAAACTCCGACTACACC. As protein: CASSQESNSDYT. The CDR3, in full, reads CASSQESNSDYTF.

With respect to this clone: These gene names are mouse names. The sequenced CDR3 bases are TGTGCCAGCAGTCTGTACTGGGGGGACTATGAACAGTAC. Protein product: CASSLYWGDYEQY. The entire CDR3 is CASSLYWGDYEQYF. This chain connects TRBV26 to TRBJ2-7, with 9 bases that match TRBD2. The read halts 1 residue ahead of the CDR3 end, with the missing end drawn from the germline J gene. CDR1 KGHPV and CDR2 FQNQEV come from the germline V gene (reference sequence). V was pared by 1 base and J by 3 bases, with 1 base of the junction left unmatched. This CDR3 spans 14 amino acids.